Presented here are 16 T cell receptor beta chains from one specimen sequenced in a study of cytomegalovirus exposure and HLA in healthy donors. Vbeta (60) and Jbeta (13) primers were used in the PCR. Some clones are missing from TCRdb's copy, which holds only in-frame ones; the method was immunoSEQ multiplex PCR. The table lists about 160,000 clones, about 75% of them singletons. The sequencing sample was made of PBMCs. Receptors were obtained from a man aged 18 to 35 in good health and CMV-seronegative.

This clone was detected only a few times. One end of the junction is discordant with germline, which a read error may explain. The chain joins TRBV7-9 to TRBJ2-7, with 8 nucleotides matching TRBD2. Germline CDR1 and CDR2: SEHNR and FQNEAQ (reference sequence). The CDR3 consists of 15 residues. CDR3 protein: CSSSPKAGVPYEQYF. The CDR3 DNA reads as TGTTCCAGCAGCCCGAAAGCGGGAGTCCCCTACGAGCAGTACTTC.

The chain uses TRBV4-1 and TRBJ1-6, with D uncertain. Germline lookup yields CDR1 MGHRA and CDR2 YSYEKL. The CDR3 is made up of 16 amino acids. V was shortened by 0 bases and J by 7 bases, with 13 bases between the two germline ends. CDR3 nucleotides: TGCGCCAGCAGCCAAGATCTAAAGTTATGGAATTCACCCCTCCACTTT. It translates to CASSQDLKLWNSPLHF.

The J gene is TRBJ2-1, the V gene TRBV19, with 9 bases matching TRBD1. The CDR3 runs to 14 residues. V was pared by 5 bases and J by 9 bases, with 8 bases of the junction left unmatched. Germline CDR1 and CDR2: LNHDA and SQIVND (reference sequence). CDR3 sequence reads: CASSPGQGSGEQFF. CDR3 in DNA: TGTGCCAGTAGTCCGGGACAGGGTTCTGGTGAGCAGTTCTTC.

A few counts support this clone. The rearrangement links TRBV4-1 to TRBJ2-7; no firm D call. V lost 3 bases and J lost 2, with 14 bases in between. CDR1 and CDR2 from the germline V gene are MGHRA and YSYEKL. The CDR3 is 15 amino acids. The CDR3 DNA is TGCGCCAGCAGCCAGGGCCATAGGTGGACCTACGAGCAGTACTTC. It yields the protein CASSQGHRWTYEQYF.

The chain carries TRBV7-9 and TRBJ2-1; D remains ambiguous. Germline V CDR1 and CDR2: SEHNR, FQNEAQ (reference sequence). Trimming took 1 base from V and 4 from J, leaving 5 bases between them. The CDR3 contains 13 residues. In nucleotides, the CDR3 is TGTGCCAGCAGCTTAGGGAGTTACAATGAGCAGTTCTTC. Translated, it gives CASSLGSYNEQFF.

This clone was recorded only once. A read error may produce the germline difference seen at one junction end. The rearrangement links TRBV18 to TRBJ2-3, with 11 nucleotides matching TRBD2. CDR3 length: 15 residues. Germline CDR1 and CDR2: KGHSH and LQKENI. In nucleotides, the CDR3 is TGTGCCAGCTCCCCACTAGCGGGAGACACAGATACGCAGTATTTT. It encodes CASSPLAGDTDTQYF.

This rearrangement joins TRBV4-1 to TRBJ2-7; 9 bases are shared with TRBD1. The CDR3 totals 16 residues. Losses at the gene ends were 0 bases for V and 5 bases for J; bases not matched to a gene: 8. Germline lookup yields CDR1 MGHRA and CDR2 YSYEKL. The CDR3 nucleotides are TGCGCCAGCAGCCAAGATATGGGGACAGGGCGGGACGAGCAGTACTTC. Its translation: CASSQDMGTGRDEQYF.

This clone was seen repeatedly, ten times or more. This chain uses TRBV25-1 with TRBJ2-1; tentatively, D is TRBD1 (6 bases). Trimming took 4 bases from V and 12 from J, leaving 19 bases between them. Germline lookup yields CDR1 MGHDK and CDR2 SYGVNS. There are 14 residues in the CDR3. CDR3 DNA: TGTGCCAGCAGTGTCTCGGGACATTCTGGTGGGCAGTTCTTC. Protein sequence: CASSVSGHSGGQFF.

The chain has TRBV7-6 and TRBJ1-2; 12 bases map to TRBD1. This CDR3 contains 14 residues. Germline CDR1 is SGHVS and CDR2 is FNYEAQ. V lost 5 bases to trimming and J lost 8 bases; unmatched junction nucleotides: 6. The CDR3 DNA follows: TGTGCCAGCAGCCAGGGACAGGGGGCGCGGGGCTACACCTTC. Its translation is CASSQGQGARGYTF. Full variable domain (missing parts from reference TRBV7-6 and TRBJ1-2): GAGVSQSPRYKVTKRGQDVALRCDPISGHVSLYWYRQALGQGPEFLTYFNYEAQQDKSGLPNDRFSAERPEGSISTLTIQRTEQRDSAMYRCASSQGQGARGYTFGSGTRLTVV.

The V gene is TRBV7-2, the J gene TRBJ2-2, with 8 bases aligning to TRBD2. Per germline, CDR1 SGHTA and CDR2 FQGNSA. The J segment lost 6 bases and the V segment lost 3 bases, leaving 6 bases of the junction unmatched. The CDR3 runs 15 residues. Written as DNA, the CDR3 is TGTGCCAGCAGCTTTCGGGAGGGGGGCCCCGGGGAGCTGTTTTTT. Translation gives CASSFREGGPGELFF. The full variable domain, in which reference TRBV7-2 and TRBJ2-2 provide the parts outside the CDR3, is GAGVSQSPSNKVTEKGKDVELRCDPISGHTALYWYRQSLGQGLEFLIYFQGNSAPDKSGLPSDRFSAERTGGSVSTLTIQRTQQEDSAVYLCASSFREGGPGELFFGEGSRLTVL.

The chain has TRBV19 and TRBJ1-1; D remains ambiguous. V lost 1 base and J lost 4, with 7 bases in between. The germline V gene encodes CDR1 LNHDA and CDR2 SQIVND (reference sequence). There are 13 residues in the CDR3. DNA for the CDR3: TGTGCCAGTAGTATAGCGGGTCCCACTGAAGCTTTCTTT. Encoded protein: CASSIAGPTEAFF.

V usage is TRBV7-6 and J usage is TRBJ2-1; 10 bases line up with TRBD2. V lost 3 bases, J lost 4 bases, and 3 bases stayed unmatched. This CDR3 comprises 15 residues. Looked up from germline, CDR1 is SGHVS and CDR2 is FNYEAQ. CDR3 in DNA: TGTGCCAGCAGCTTCGGAGCGGGAGGGTACAATGAGCAGTTCTTC. This gives the protein CASSFGAGGYNEQFF.

The chain carries TRBV19 and TRBJ1-1, with TRBD1 matching 10 bases. J was trimmed by 4 bases and V by 3 bases; bases with no gene match: 8. CDR1 LNHDA and CDR2 SQIVND come from the germline V gene (reference sequence). The length of the CDR3 is 16 residues. The CDR3 protein is CASSIRTGGWRTEAFF. The DNA of the CDR3 is TGTGCCAGTAGTATCCGGACAGGGGGGTGGCGCACTGAAGCTTTCTTT.

The gene calls are TRBV7-8 and TRBJ2-7; the match to TRBD1 covers 9 bases. This CDR3 is 13 amino acids long. Germline V lookup: CDR1 SGHVS, CDR2 FQNEAQ. With 10 bases clipped from V and 4 bases from J, the junction kept 8 bases outside the gene matches. The CDR3: CATKQGAGYEQYF. CDR3 sequence (DNA): TGTGCCACCAAACAGGGGGCAGGGTACGAGCAGTACTTC.

The rearrangement uses TRBV6-5 and TRBJ2-1, with 9 positions matching TRBD1. Per germline, CDR1 MNHEY and CDR2 SVGAGI. The V and J ends lost 6 bases and 7 bases, in that order; junction bases with no gene match: 10. The CDR3 loop spans 15 amino acids. CDR3 DNA sequence: TGTGCCAGCAGCCGTAACAGGGGGCAGTCGAATGAGCAGTTCTTC. Encoded protein: CASSRNRGQSNEQFF.

The chain is built from TRBV11-2 and TRBJ2-1, with 10 bases aligning to TRBD2. Germline-derived CDR1 and CDR2 are SGHAT and FQNNGV. The V segment lost 2 bases and the J segment 4 bases; nucleotides outside the gene matches: 8. CDR3 length equals 17 residues. CDR3 in amino acids: CASSLWSGRVSYNEQFF. CDR3 nucleotides: TGTGCCAGCAGCTTATGGAGCGGGAGGGTTTCTTACAATGAGCAGTTCTTC.